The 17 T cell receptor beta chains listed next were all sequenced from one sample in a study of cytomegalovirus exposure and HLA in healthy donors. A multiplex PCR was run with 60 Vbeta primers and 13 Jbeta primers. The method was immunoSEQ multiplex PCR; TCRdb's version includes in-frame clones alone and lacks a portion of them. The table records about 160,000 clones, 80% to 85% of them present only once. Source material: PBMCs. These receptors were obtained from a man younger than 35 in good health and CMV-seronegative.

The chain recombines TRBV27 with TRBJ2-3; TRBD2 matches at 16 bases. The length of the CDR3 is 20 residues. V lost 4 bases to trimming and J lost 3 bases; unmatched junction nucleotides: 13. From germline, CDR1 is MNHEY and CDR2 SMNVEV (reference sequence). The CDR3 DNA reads TGTGCCAGCAGTTCAGGCCCGGGACTAGCGGGAGGGCCGCGAACAGATACGCAGTATTTT. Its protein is CASSSGPGLAGGPRTDTQYF.

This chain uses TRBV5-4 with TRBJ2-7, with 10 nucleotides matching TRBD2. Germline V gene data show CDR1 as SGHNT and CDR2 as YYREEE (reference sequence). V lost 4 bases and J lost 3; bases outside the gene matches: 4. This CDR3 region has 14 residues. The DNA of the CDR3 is TGTGCCAGCAGCGTGGCTAGCGGGGGCTACGAGCAGTACTTC. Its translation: CASSVASGGYEQYF.

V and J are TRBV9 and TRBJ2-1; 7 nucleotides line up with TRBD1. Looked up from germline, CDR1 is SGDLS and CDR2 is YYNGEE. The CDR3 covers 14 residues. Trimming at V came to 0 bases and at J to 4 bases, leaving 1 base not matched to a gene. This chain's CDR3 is CASSVEDRYNEQFF. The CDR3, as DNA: TGTGCCAGCAGCGTAGAGGACAGGTACAATGAGCAGTTCTTC.

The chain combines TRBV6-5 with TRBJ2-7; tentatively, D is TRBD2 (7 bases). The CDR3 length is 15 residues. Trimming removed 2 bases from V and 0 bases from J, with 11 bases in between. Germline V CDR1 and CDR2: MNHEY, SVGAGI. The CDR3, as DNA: TGTGCCAGCAGTTACGGGAGGGGACACTCCTACGAGCAGTACTTC. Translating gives CASSYGRGHSYEQYF.

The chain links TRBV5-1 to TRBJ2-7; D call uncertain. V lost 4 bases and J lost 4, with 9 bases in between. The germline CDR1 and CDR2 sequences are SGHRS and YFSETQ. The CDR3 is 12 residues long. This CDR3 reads CASSPVGYEQYF. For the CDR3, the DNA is TGCGCCAGCAGCCCCGTCGGGTACGAGCAGTACTTC.

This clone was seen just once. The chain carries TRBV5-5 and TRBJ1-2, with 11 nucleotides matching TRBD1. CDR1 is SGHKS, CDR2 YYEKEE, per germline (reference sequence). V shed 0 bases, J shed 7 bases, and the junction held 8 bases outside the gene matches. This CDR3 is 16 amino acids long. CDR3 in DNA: TGTGCCAGCAGCTTGGACCCGGGACAGGGGGATTTTGGCTACACCTTC. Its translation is CASSLDPGQGDFGYTF. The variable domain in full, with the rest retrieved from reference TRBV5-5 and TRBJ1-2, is DAGVTQSPTHLIKTRGQQVTLRCSPISGHKSVSWYQQVLGQGPQFIFQYYEKEERGRGNFPDRFSARQFPNYSSELNVNALLLGDSALYLCASSLDPGQGDFGYTFGSGTRLTVV.

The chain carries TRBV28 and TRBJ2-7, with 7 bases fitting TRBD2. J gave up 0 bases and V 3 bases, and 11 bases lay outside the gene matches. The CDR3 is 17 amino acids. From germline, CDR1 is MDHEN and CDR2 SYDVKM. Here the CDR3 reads CASSFGDWGGFSYEQYF. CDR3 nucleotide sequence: TGTGCCAGCAGTTTCGGGGACTGGGGGGGGTTCTCCTACGAGCAGTACTTC.

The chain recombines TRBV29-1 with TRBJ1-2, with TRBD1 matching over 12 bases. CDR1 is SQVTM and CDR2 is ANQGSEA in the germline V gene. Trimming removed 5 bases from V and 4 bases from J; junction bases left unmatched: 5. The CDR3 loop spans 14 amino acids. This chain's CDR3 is CSVWGQGAFYGYTF. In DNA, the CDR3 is TGCAGCGTTTGGGGACAGGGGGCCTTCTATGGCTACACCTTC.

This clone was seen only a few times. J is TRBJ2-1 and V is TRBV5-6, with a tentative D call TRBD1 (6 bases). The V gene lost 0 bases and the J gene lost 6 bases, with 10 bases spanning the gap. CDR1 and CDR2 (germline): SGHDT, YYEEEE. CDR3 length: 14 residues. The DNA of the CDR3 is TGTGCCAGCAGCTTGGGGGGCAGGGGCAATGAGCAGTTCTTC. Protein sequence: CASSLGGRGNEQFF.

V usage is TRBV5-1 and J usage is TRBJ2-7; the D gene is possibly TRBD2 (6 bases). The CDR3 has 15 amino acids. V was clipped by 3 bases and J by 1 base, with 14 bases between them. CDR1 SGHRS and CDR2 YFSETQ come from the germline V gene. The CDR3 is CASSSGGAGSYEQYF. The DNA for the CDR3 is TGCGCCAGCAGCTCCGGAGGGGCGGGTTCCTACGAGCAGTACTTC.

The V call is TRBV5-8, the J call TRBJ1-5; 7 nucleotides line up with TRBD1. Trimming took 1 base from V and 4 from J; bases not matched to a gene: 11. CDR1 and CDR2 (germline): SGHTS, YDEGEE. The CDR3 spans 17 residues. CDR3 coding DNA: TGTGCCAGCAGCTTGAGACAGGGCATTATAGGTAATCAGCCCCAGCATTTT. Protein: CASSLRQGIIGNQPQHF.

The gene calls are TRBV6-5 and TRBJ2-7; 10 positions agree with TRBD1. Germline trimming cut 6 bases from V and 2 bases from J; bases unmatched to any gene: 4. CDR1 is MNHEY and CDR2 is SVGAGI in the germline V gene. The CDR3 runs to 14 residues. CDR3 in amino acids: CASSGQGVTYEQYF. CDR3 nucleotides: TGTGCCAGCAGCGGACAGGGGGTTACCTACGAGCAGTACTTC.

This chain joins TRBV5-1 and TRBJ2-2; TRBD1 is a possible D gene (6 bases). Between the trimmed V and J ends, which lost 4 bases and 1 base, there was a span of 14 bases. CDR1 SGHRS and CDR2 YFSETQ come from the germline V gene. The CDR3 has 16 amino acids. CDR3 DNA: TGCGCCAGCAGCCTAGGGACAAACTTGAACACCGGGGAGCTGTTTTTT. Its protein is CASSLGTNLNTGELFF.

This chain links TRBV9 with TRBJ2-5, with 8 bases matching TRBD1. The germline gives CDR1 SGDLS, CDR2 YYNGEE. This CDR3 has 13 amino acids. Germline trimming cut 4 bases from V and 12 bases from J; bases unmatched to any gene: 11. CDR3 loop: CASSPRGSGQEYF. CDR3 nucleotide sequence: TGTGCCAGCAGCCCTCGAGGGTCGGGACAGGAGTACTTC.

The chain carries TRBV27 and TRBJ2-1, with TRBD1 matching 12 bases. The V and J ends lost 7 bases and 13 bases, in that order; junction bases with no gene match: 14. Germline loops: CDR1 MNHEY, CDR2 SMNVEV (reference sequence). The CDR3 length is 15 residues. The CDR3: CASKKPGQGARGQFF. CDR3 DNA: TGTGCCAGCAAAAAGCCGGGACAGGGGGCTCGCGGACAGTTCTTC.

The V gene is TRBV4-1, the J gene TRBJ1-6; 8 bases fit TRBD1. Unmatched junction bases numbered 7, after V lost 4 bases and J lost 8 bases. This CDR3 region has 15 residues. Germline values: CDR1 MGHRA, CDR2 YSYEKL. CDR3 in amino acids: CASSRYRGIDSPLHF. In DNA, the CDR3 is TGCGCCAGCAGCCGCTACAGGGGGATTGATTCACCCCTCCACTTT.

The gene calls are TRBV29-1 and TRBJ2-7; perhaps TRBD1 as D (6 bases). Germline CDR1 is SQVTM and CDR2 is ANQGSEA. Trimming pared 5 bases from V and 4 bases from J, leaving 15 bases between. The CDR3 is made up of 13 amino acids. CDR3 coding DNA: TGCAGCGTTTGTTTGCCTGGACAGTACGAGCAGTACTTC. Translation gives CSVCLPGQYEQYF.